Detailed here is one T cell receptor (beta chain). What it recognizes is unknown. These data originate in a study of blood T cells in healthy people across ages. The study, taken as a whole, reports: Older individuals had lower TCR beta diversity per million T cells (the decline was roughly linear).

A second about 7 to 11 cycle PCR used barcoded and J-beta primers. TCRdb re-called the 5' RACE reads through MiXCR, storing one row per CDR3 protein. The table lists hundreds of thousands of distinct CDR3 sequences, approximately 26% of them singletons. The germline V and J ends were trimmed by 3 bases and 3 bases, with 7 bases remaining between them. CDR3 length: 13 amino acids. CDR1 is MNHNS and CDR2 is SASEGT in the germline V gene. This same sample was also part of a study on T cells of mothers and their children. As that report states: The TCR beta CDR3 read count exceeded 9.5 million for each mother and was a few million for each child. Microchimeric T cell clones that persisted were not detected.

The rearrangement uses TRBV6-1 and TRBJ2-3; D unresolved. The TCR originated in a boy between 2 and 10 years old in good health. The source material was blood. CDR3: CASSDDWTDTQYF. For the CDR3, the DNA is TGTGCCAGCAGTGATGACTGGACAGATACGCAGTATTTT.